A selection of T cell receptor beta chains follows, all from one sample in a study of identical twins. MiXCR, run by TCRdb on the 5' RACE reads, gives a single entry per CDR3 protein. The profile shows 450,000 or so distinct CDR3 sequences, 12% to 15% of them singletons. A further study also used this sample, focusing on yellow fever vaccine responses in identical twins.

Source material: CD4+ T cells sorted from blood. These receptors all come from a woman between 18 and 30 years old in good health. The CDR3 runs from the conserved cysteine through the conserved F or W. Part of the rows lack a size; the others show once, few, many or a class for expanded clones.

j_call clone_size v_call cdr3_aa
TRBJ2-7 few TRBV25-1 CASSGTGIQNGEQYF
TRBJ1-1 - TRBV12-3/TRBV12-4 CASSYAGISEAFF
TRBJ1-2 - TRBV6-5 CASSYGGQNYGYTF
TRBJ2-7 few TRBV6-5 CASRADWKEQYF
TRBJ2-7 few TRBV27 CASSRAPPGSSYEQYF
TRBJ2-7 - TRBV12-3/TRBV12-4 CASSLVETGSYEQYF
TRBJ2-7 - TRBV29-1 CSVGTGVGGEQYF
TRBJ2-1 many TRBV12-3/TRBV12-4 CASSLGTGGREQFF
TRBJ2-1 - TRBV20-1 CSARVSGLQFF
TRBJ2-3 few TRBV7-8 CASQLTADTQYF
TRBJ2-5 few TRBV7-2 CASSLWAEGETQYF
TRBJ2-4 few TRBV29-1 CSVSGTSGSLNIQYF
TRBJ1-1 - TRBV29-1 CSVEEARLNTEAFF
TRBJ2-1 few TRBV7-2 CASRGGSGGPYNEQFF
TRBJ2-7 - TRBV24-1 CATRPAGDSYEQYF
TRBJ2-4 - TRBV4-3 CASSQDRGQGLLAKNIQYF
TRBJ2-3 - TRBV10-3 CATRRGEADTQYF
TRBJ1-5 few TRBV12-3/TRBV12-4 CASSRQGSRQPQHF
TRBJ2-7 - TRBV5-6 CASSLIGGGAGEQYF
TRBJ1-3 few TRBV10-3 CAISARTGLNTIYF
TRBJ2-5 - TRBV9 CASSVDPGGSVQETQYF
TRBJ1-5 few TRBV20-1 CSAWETGSNQPQHF
TRBJ1-1 many TRBV5-1 CASSLDRNFEAFF
TRBJ2-1 - TRBV18 CASSPYLEADEQFF
TRBJ2-7 - TRBV2 CAGLGTDSYEQYF
TRBJ2-3 - TRBV6-2/TRBV6-3 CASSYYGLAGVDTQYF
TRBJ2-1 few TRBV28 CASSLGTGGATNEQFF
TRBJ2-1 few TRBV5-1 CASSSDRGLSEQFF
TRBJ2-7 few TRBV10-3 CAISGQAGSYEQYF
TRBJ2-5 - TRBV28 CASSVLGGTQYF
TRBJ2-7 few TRBV20-1 CSAINRVFSYEQYF
TRBJ2-7 few TRBV7-8 CASSFDRGPEQYF
TRBJ1-5 - TRBV10-2 CASSEPQGPNQPQHF
TRBJ2-7 - TRBV7-2 CASSLAKDREQYF
TRBJ2-1 few TRBV7-9 CASSSGGLAGQYNEQFF
TRBJ2-7 - TRBV20-1 CSAPRRDTTSYEQYF
TRBJ1-5 - TRBV5-1 CASSGGDSGNQPQHF
TRBJ2-1 few TRBV7-3 CASSPQTNNEQFF
TRBJ2-5 few TRBV15 CATSRDWGSGEETQYF
TRBJ2-7 few TRBV11-1 CASSPTSPPPGHRSYEQYF
TRBJ2-1 few TRBV20-1 CSAPQRNTLDEQFF
TRBJ1-4 - TRBV12-3/TRBV12-4 CASSPGQGQGNEKLFF